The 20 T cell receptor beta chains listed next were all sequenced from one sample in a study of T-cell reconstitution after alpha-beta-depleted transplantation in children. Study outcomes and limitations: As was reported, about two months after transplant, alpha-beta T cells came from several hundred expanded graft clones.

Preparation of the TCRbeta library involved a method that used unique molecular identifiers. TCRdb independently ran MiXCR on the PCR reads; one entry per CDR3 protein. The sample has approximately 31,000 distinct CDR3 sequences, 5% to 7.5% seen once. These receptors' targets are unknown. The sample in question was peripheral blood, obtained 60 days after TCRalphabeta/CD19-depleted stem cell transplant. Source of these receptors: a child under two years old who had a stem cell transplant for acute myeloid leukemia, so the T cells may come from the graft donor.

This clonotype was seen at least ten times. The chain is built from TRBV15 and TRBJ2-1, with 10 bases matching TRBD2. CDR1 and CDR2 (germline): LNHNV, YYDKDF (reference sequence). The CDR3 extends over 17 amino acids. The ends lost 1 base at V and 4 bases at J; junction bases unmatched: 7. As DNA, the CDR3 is TGTGCCACCAGCAGAGGCATGACTAGCGGGCAGTACAATGAGCAGTTCTTC. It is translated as CATSRGMTSGQYNEQFF.

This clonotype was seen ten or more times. DNA for the CDR3: TGTGCCAGCAGCTTGGGGCGGAATGAGCAGTTCTTC. Translating it yields CASSLGRNEQFF. The chain has TRBV5-6 and TRBJ2-1; D is undetermined. This CDR3 region has 12 residues. Germline V gives CDR1 SGHDT, CDR2 YYEEEE. V lost 0 bases and J 7 bases, leaving 5 bases between the germline ends.

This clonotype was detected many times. The CDR3 is CASSTSYGTVVQETQYF. The DNA for the CDR3 is TGTGCCAGCAGCACTTCTTACGGGACAGTGGTCCAAGAGACCCAGTACTTC. The chain joins TRBV11-2 to TRBJ2-5, with 7 nucleotides matching TRBD1. Trimming removed 5 bases from V and 1 base from J; junction bases left unmatched: 13. This CDR3 region has 17 residues. Germline V gene lookup returns CDR1 SGHAT and CDR2 FQNNGV. Using reference TRBV11-2 and TRBJ2-5 for the parts outside the CDR3, the full variable domain is EAGVAQSPRYKIIEKRQSVAFWCNPISGHATLYWYQQILGQGPKLLIQFQNNGVVDDSQLPKDRFSAERLKGVDSTLKIQPAKLEDSAVYLCASSTSYGTVVQETQYFGPGTRLLVL.

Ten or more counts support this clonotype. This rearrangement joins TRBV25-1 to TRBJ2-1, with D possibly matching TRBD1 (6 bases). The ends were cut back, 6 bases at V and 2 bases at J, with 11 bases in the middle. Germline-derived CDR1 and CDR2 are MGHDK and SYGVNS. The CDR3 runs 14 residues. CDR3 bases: TGTGCCAGCAGGGACAGCGACCCCTACAATGAGCAGTTCTTC. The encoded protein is CASRDSDPYNEQFF.

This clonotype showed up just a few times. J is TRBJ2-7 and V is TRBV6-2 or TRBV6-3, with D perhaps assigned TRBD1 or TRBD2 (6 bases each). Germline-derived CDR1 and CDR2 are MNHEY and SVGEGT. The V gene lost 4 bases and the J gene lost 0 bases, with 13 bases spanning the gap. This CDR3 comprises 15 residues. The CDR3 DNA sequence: TGTGCCAGCAGTTCCCTAAGGGGGGCCTCCTACGAGCAGTACTTC. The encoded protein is CASSSLRGASYEQYF.

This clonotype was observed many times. In DNA form, the CDR3 reads TGTGCCAGCAGTTGGGACAGGGGGTCCTACGAGCAGTACTTC. It translates to CASSWDRGSYEQYF. This rearrangement joins TRBV2 to TRBJ2-7, with 11 bases lining up with TRBD1. The V gene's germline CDR1 is SNHLY and CDR2 FYNNEI. The CDR3 length is 14 residues. Unmatched junction bases numbered 1, after V lost 5 bases and J lost 1 base.

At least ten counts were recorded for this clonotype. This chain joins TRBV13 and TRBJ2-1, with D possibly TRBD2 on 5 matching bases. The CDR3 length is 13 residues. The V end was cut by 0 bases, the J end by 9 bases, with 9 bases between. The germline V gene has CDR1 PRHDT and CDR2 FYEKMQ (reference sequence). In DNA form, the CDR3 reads TGTGCCAGCAGCTTAGGACGGGGTAGTGAGCAGTTCTTC. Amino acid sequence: CASSLGRGSEQFF. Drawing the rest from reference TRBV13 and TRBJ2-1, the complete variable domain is AAGVIQSPRHLIKEKRETATLKCYPIPRHDTVYWYQQGPGQDPQFLISFYEKMQSDKGSIPDRFSAQQFSDYHSELNMSSLELGDSALYFCASSLGRGSEQFFGPGTRLTVL.

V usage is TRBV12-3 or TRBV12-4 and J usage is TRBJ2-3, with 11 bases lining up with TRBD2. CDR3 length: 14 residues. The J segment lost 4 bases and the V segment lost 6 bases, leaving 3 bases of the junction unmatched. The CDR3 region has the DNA TGTGCCAGCAGCTTTAGCGGGGGGGCAGATACGCAGTATTTT. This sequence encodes CASSFSGGADTQYF.

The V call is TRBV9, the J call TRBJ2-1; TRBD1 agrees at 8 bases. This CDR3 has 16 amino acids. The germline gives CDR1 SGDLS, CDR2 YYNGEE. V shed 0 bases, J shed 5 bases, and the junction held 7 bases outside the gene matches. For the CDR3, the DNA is TGTGCCAGCAGCGTAGGTCAGGACAGGGAAGACAATGAGCAGTTCTTC. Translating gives CASSVGQDREDNEQFF.

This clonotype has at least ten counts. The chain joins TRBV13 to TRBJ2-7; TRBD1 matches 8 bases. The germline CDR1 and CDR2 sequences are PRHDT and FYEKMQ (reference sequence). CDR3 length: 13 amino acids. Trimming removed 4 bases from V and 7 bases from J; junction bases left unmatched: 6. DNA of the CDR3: TGTGCCAGCAGCTCCGGGACAGGCGGGGAGCAGTACTTC. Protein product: CASSSGTGGEQYF.

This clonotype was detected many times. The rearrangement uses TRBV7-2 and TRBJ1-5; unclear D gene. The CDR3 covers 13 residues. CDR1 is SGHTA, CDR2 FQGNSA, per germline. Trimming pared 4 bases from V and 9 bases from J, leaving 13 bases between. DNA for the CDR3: TGTGCCAGCAGCTCCGACACGTCCCGGCCCCAGCATTTT. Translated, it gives CASSSDTSRPQHF.

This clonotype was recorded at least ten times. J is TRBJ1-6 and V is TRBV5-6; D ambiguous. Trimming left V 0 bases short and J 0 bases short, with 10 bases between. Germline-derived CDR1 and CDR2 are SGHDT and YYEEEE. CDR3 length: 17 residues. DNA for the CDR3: TGTGCCAGCAGCTTGGATGCAGTAAGCTCCTATAATTCACCCCTCCACTTT. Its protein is CASSLDAVSSYNSPLHF.

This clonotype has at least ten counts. The CDR3 DNA reads as TGTGCCAGCAGTTACCTGACAGGGTCAGGCTACACCTTC. It is translated as CASSYLTGSGYTF. The J gene is TRBJ1-2, the V gene TRBV6-5; 7 bases are shared with TRBD1. V lost 2 bases to trimming and J lost 8 bases; unmatched junction nucleotides: 5. Germline V lookup: CDR1 MNHEY, CDR2 SVGAGI. This CDR3 comprises 13 residues.

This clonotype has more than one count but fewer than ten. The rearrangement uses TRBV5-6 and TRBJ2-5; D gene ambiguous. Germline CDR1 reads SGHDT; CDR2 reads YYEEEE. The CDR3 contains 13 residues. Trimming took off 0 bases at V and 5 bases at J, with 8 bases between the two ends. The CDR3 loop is CASSLGNGETQYF. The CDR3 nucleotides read TGTGCCAGCAGCTTGGGAAACGGGGAGACCCAGTACTTC.

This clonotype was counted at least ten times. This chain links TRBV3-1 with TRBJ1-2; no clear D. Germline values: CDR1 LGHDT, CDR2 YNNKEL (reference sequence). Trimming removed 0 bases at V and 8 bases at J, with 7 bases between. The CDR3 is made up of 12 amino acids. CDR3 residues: CASSQDLRGYTF. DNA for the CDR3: TGTGCCAGCAGCCAAGATCTTCGCGGCTACACCTTC. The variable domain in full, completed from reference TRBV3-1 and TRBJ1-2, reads DTAVSQTPKYLVTQMGNDKSIKCEQNLGHDTMYWYKQDSKKFLKIMFSYNNKELIINETVPNRFSPKSPDKAHLNLHINSLELGDSAVYFCASSQDLRGYTFGSGTRLTVV.

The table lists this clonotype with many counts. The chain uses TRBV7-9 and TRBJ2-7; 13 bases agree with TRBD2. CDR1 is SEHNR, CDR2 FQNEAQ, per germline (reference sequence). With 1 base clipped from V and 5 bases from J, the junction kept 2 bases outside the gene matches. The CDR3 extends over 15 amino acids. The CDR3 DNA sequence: TGTGCCAGCAGCTTAGTTACTAGCGGGAGGGACGAGCAGTACTTC. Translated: CASSLVTSGRDEQYF. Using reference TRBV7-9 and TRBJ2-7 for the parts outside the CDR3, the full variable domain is DTGVSQNPRHKITKRGQNVTFRCDPISEHNRLYWYRQTLGQGPEFLTYFQNEAQLEKSRLLSDRFSAERPKGSFSTLEIQRTEQGDSAMYLCASSLVTSGRDEQYFGPGTRLTVT.

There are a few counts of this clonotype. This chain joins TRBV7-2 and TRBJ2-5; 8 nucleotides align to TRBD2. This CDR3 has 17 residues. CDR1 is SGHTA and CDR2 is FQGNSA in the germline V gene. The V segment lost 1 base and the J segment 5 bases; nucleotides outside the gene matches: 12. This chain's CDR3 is CASSLGLMVAGRETQYF. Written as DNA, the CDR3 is TGTGCCAGCAGCTTAGGGCTTATGGTAGCGGGGAGGGAGACCCAGTACTTC.

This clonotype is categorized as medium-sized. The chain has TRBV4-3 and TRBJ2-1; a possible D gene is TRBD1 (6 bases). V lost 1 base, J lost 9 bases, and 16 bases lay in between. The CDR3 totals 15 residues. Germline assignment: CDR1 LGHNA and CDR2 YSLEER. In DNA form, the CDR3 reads TGCGCCAGCAGCCAAGGGGACACAGCCAACGGTGAGCAGTTCTTC. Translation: CASSQGDTANGEQFF.

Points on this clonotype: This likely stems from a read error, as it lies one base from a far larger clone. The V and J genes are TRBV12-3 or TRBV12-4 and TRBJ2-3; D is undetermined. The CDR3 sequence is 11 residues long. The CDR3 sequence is CAGSPLDTQYF. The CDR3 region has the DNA TGTGCCGGCAGTCCTCTAGATACGCAGTATTTT.

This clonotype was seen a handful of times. The CDR3 sequence: CASSQERRGGETQYF. CDR3 coding DNA: TGCGCCAGCAGCCAAGAGAGACGAGGGGGCGAGACCCAGTACTTC. This chain connects TRBV4-1 to TRBJ2-5; 7 positions match TRBD1. CDR1 MGHRA and CDR2 YSYEKL come from the germline V gene. The CDR3 has 15 residues. Germline trimming cut 0 bases from V and 5 bases from J; bases unmatched to any gene: 6.